This entry is about one T cell receptor beta chain. Its antigen is not identified. Germline-derived CDR1 and CDR2 are SNHLY and FYNNEI. With 7 bases clipped from V and 5 bases from J, the junction kept 6 bases outside the gene matches. The CDR3 sequence is 14 residues long. These data are taken from a study of cytomegalovirus exposure and HLA in healthy donors. The overall study: T cells numbering some 170 million yielded more than 100 million unique TCR beta sequences in an earlier analysis.

General observations from the study: Previous analysis showed most TCR beta V segments were productive about 87% or about 30% of the time.

The PCR had 60 Vbeta and 13 Jbeta primers. The method was immunoSEQ multiplex PCR; TCRdb's version includes in-frame clones alone and lacks a portion of them. Here the sample spans some 150,000 clones, 77% being singletons. The V gene is TRBV2, the J gene TRBJ2-5; the match to TRBD2 covers 11 bases. Sequencing used PBMCs. The receptor was derived from a male donor in good health and CMV-seronegative. This CDR3 reads CASNGLAGRETQYF. The CDR3 DNA reads as TGTGCCAGCAATGGACTAGCGGGCAGGGAGACCCAGTACTTC.